This T cell receptor (beta chain) was retrieved from a study of blood T cell repertoires in COVID-19 (dated by TCRdb to 2018 to 2021). The study in broad terms: Samples from collaborators originated in the United States, Italy and Spain and spanned both the acute and convalescent phases of COVID-19. The repertoires were released in a freely available public database meant as a resource for research on the immune response to SARS-CoV-2. HLA class I and class II types, where available, came from metadata supplied by the sample provider rather than from assay-based typing. The dataset comprised deeply sampled blood TCRbeta repertoires from subjects exposed to, actively infected with, or recovered from COVID-19. The sample metadata nearly always contained a de-identified subject ID, COVID-19 status, age in years and sex. The samples were drawn from the first 160 participants of the ongoing ImmuneRACE study and from 1,254 subjects provided by 6 global collaborators. The prospective study material was composed of cDNA or gDNA derived from T cells, B-cell-depleted T cells, or PBMCs.

Study-level results and caveats: The amount of clinical and demographic metadata varied by source and participant and was provided uncurated.

Including the terminal cysteine and phenylalanine, the CDR3 comprises 15 residues. Only CDR3 DNA is held: 45 bases, read in frame from base 1. CDR1 and CDR2 are read off the germline V gene as SNHLY and FYNNEI. Trimming takes 7 bases off V and 2 bases off J; junction bases not matched to a gene: 9. Details on this clone: The antigen this receptor binds is unknown. Per-base quality was not reported, and no clone a single base away is much larger than it.

Each collaborating institution followed its own protocols to collect whole blood in K2EDTA tubes. For TCRbeta analysis, collaborator samples were shipped as frozen whole blood, as isolated PBMCs, or as DNA extracted from either sample type. The immunoSEQ Assay, a bias-controlled multiplex PCR, was used to amplify TCRbeta CDR3 regions from genomic DNA. Under the source paper's analysis protocol: Nucleated cell counts per sample were estimated from amplification of reference gene primers within the assay. Sequence reads were collapsed and filtered to measure the absolute abundance of every unique TCRbeta CDR3 rearrangement. For each sample, productive Simpson clonality was calculated by taking the square root of Simpson's diversity index across productive rearrangements. Imported from immuneACCESS, the table was reduced by TCRdb to in-frame sequences with V and J called. These copies leave out some clones; in studies compared against another copy, an unresolved V gene accounts for under half, and the cause of the remainder is not known. V and J calls and clone size are those listed in that table; D and trimming were worked out from the DNA. This sample is represented by 60,000 to 75,000 clones; around 90% of them were singletons. Jointly, the top ten make up about 4.6% of the sample.

The receptor's source is a human donor in a cohort sampled during active COVID-19. The sequenced sample consisted of peripheral blood. The V and J segments used are TRBV2 and TRBJ2-3; 7 central bases correspond to TRBD2. The DNA sequence is TGTGCCAGCAAAGAGGCTAGCGGATACACAGATACGCAGTATTTT. This gives the protein CASKEASGYTDTQYF.